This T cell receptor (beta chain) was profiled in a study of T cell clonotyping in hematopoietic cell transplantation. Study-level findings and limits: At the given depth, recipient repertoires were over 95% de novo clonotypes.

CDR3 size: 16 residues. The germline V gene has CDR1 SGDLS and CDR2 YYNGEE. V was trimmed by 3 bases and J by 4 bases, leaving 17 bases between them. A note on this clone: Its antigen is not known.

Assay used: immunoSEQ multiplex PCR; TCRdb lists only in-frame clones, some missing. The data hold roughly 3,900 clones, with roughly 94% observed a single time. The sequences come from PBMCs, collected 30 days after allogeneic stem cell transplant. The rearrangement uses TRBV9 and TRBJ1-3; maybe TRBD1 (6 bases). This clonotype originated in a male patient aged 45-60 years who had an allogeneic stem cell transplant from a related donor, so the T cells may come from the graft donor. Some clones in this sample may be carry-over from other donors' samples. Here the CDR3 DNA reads TGTGCCAGCAGCGGGCGTCGAGGGGGTGAAGGAAACACCATATATTTT. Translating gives CASSGRRGGEGNTIYF.